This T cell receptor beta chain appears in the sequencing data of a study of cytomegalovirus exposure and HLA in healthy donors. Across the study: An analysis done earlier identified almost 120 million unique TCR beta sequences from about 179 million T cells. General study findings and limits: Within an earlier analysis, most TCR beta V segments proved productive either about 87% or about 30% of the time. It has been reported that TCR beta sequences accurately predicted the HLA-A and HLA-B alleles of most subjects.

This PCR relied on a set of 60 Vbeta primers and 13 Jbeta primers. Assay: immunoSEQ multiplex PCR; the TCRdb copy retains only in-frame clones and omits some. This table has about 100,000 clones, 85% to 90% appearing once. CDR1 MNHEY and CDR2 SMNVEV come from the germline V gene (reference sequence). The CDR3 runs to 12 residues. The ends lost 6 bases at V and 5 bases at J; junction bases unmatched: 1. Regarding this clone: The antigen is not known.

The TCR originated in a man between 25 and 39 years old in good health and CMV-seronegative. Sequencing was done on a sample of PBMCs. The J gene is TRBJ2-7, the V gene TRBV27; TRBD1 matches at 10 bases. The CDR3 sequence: CASSGTGDEQYF. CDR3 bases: TGTGCCAGCAGCGGGACAGGGGACGAGCAGTACTTC.